Below are 15 T cell receptor beta chains sequenced from a single sample in a study of technical replicates of blood from a few donors. Assay: immunoSEQ multiplex PCR; the TCRdb copy retains only in-frame clones and omits some. The table lists some 67,000 clones, 95% to 98% of them singletons. The sample was T cells isolated from PBMCs. Receptors were obtained from a human donor in good health.

V and J are TRBV5-1 and TRBJ1-1; D unresolved. This CDR3 region has 13 residues. V was clipped by 1 base and J by 0 bases, with 4 bases between them. The V gene's germline CDR1 is SGHRS and CDR2 YFSETQ. For the CDR3, the DNA is TGCGCCAGCAGCTTGTCTATGAACACTGAAGCTTTCTTT. Encoded protein: CASSLSMNTEAFF.

This chain connects TRBV9 to TRBJ2-3; D is unclear. The CDR3 runs 15 residues. Per the germline V gene, CDR1 is SGDLS and CDR2 is YYNGEE. With 0 bases removed from V and 2 bases from J, the gap between germline ends came to 10 bases. CDR3: CASSVAPVDTDTQYF. CDR3 coding DNA: TGTGCCAGCAGCGTAGCCCCGGTTGACACAGATACGCAGTATTTT. Looking up the rest from reference TRBV9 and TRBJ2-3 gives the full variable domain: DSGVTQTPKHLITATGQRVTLRCSPRSGDLSVYWYQQSLDQGLQFLIQYYNGEERAKGNILERFSAQQFPDLHSELNLSSLELGDSALYFCASSVAPVDTDTQYFGPGTRLTVL.

The J gene is TRBJ1-4, the V gene TRBV7-9; 9 nucleotides line up with TRBD1. CDR1 and CDR2 (germline): SEHNR, FQNEAQ (reference sequence). CDR3 length: 14 residues. With V trimmed by 5 bases and J by 7 bases, 5 bases remained unmatched. CDR3 in DNA: TGTGCCAGCAGCAACACAGGGGGCTCTGAAAAACTGTTTTTT. It encodes CASSNTGGSEKLFF.

The chain joins TRBV29-1 to TRBJ2-7, with 9 bases that match TRBD2. Germline CDR1 is SQVTM and CDR2 is ANQGSEA. J lost 2 bases, V lost 6 bases, and 17 bases had no gene match. This CDR3 spans 17 amino acids. The chain's CDR3 is CSVATGLAGREAYEQYF. The CDR3 bases are TGCAGCGTGGCTACGGGGCTAGCGGGACGAGAAGCCTACGAGCAGTACTTC.

The chain employs TRBV6-5 and TRBJ2-7; no clear D gene. V shed 5 bases and J shed 5 bases, with 16 bases lying between them. Germline-derived CDR1 and CDR2 are MNHEY and SVGAGI. The CDR3 extends over 14 amino acids. CDR3 sequence reads: CASSLEPFSDEQYF. The CDR3 region has the DNA TGTGCCAGCAGTCTCGAGCCATTTTCCGACGAGCAGTACTTC.

The chain carries TRBV9 and TRBJ1-1; 8 nucleotides agree with TRBD1. J lost 8 bases, V lost 0 bases, and 6 bases had no gene match. This CDR3 is 14 amino acids long. The germline V gene encodes CDR1 SGDLS and CDR2 YYNGEE. The CDR3 loop reads CASSVVWQGAEAFF. The CDR3 nucleotides are TGTGCCAGCAGCGTAGTTTGGCAGGGGGCAGAAGCTTTCTTT. Together with reference TRBV9 and TRBJ1-1, the CDR3 gives the full variable domain: DSGVTQTPKHLITATGQRVTLRCSPRSGDLSVYWYQQSLDQGLQFLIQYYNGEERAKGNILERFSAQQFPDLHSELNLSSLELGDSALYFCASSVVWQGAEAFFGQGTRLTVV.

The chain employs TRBV6-5 and TRBJ2-7; maybe TRBD1 (5 bases). Germline assignment: CDR1 MNHEY and CDR2 SVGAGI. V dropped 2 bases and J dropped 3 bases, with 8 bases sitting between them. This CDR3 has 13 amino acids. Here the CDR3 reads CASSYRQHYEQYF. The CDR3 DNA sequence: TGTGCCAGCAGTTACAGACAGCACTACGAGCAGTACTTC.

This chain uses TRBV28 with TRBJ2-1, with 9 nucleotides matching TRBD2. The CDR3 runs to 15 residues. The germline gives CDR1 MDHEN, CDR2 SYDVKM. V gave up 8 bases and J gave up 1 base; unmatched junction bases: 6. The CDR3: CASESGGLSYNEQFF. CDR3 coding DNA: TGTGCCAGCGAGAGCGGGGGGTTATCCTACAATGAGCAGTTCTTC.

The chain carries TRBV7-9 and TRBJ1-1, with D hard to call. The CDR3 is 11 residues long. Trimming removed 2 bases at V and 7 bases at J, with 5 bases between. The germline gives CDR1 SEHNR, CDR2 FQNEAQ (reference sequence). The CDR3: CASSLRGEAFF. The CDR3 nucleotides are TGTGCCAGCAGCTTACGGGGTGAAGCTTTCTTT. The full variable domain, completed using reference TRBV7-9 and TRBJ1-1, is DTGVSQNPRHKITKRGQNVTFRCDPISEHNRLYWYRQTLGQGPEFLTYFQNEAQLEKSRLLSDRFSAERPKGSFSTLEIQRTEQGDSAMYLCASSLRGEAFFGQGTRLTVV.

The chain joins TRBV2 to TRBJ2-1, with 14 bases fitting TRBD2. V lost 6 bases to trimming and J lost 9 bases; unmatched junction nucleotides: 4. CDR1 and CDR2 from the germline V gene are SNHLY and FYNNEI. This CDR3 is built from 14 residues. DNA for the CDR3: TGTGCCAGCAGGGGACTAGCGGGAGCGGGTGAGCAGTTCTTC. Translation: CASRGLAGAGEQFF.

The chain employs TRBV10-3 and TRBJ1-1, with 12 bases matching TRBD1. This CDR3 is 16 amino acids long. The J segment lost 3 bases and the V segment lost 6 bases, leaving 8 bases of the junction unmatched. CDR1 and CDR2 from the germline V gene are ENHRY and SYGVKD. This CDR3 reads CAIRTPGQGADTEAFF. CDR3 sequence (DNA): TGTGCCATCAGGACACCGGGACAGGGGGCGGACACTGAAGCTTTCTTT.

The chain couples TRBV11-2 to TRBJ1-1; TRBD1 agrees at 8 bases. There are 16 residues in the CDR3. Germline V CDR1 and CDR2: SGHAT, FQNNGV. V was pared by 1 base and J by 6 bases, with 10 bases of the junction left unmatched. The CDR3: CASSLATGAKGAEAFF. CDR3 bases: TGTGCCAGCAGCTTAGCGACAGGGGCGAAAGGGGCTGAAGCTTTCTTT.

The V call is TRBV7-9, the J call TRBJ1-3; the match to TRBD1 covers 8 bases. The CDR3 sequence is 14 residues long. Germline lookup yields CDR1 SEHNR and CDR2 FQNEAQ (reference sequence). J was trimmed by 4 bases and V by 5 bases; bases with no gene match: 4. CDR3 amino acids: CASSPQGVGNTIYF. The CDR3 DNA is TGTGCCAGCAGCCCACAGGGGGTCGGAAACACCATATATTTT.

The J gene is TRBJ2-7, the V gene TRBV18; 14 bases map to TRBD2. The CDR3 is 15 residues long. The junction had 5 bases not matched to a gene; V was cut back by 3 bases and J by 7 bases. Germline CDR1 and CDR2: KGHSH and LQKENI. CDR3 coding DNA: TGTGCCAGCTCACCCCGGACTAGCGGGAGGATAGAGCAGTACTTC. Translation: CASSPRTSGRIEQYF.

This clone occurred once. V and J are TRBV5-1 and TRBJ2-5, with a possible D match to TRBD1 (5 bases). Trimming stripped 3 bases from V and 5 bases from J, with 11 bases between. Germline V lookup: CDR1 SGHRS, CDR2 YFSETQ. The CDR3 extends over 13 amino acids. The DNA of the CDR3 is TGCGCCAGCAGCTCCAGGGCCGGGGAGACCCAGTACTTC. Translating gives CASSSRAGETQYF.